These T cell receptor beta chains were read from a single sample in a study of T cell responses to AZD1222 COVID-19 vaccine. TCRdb's table, derived via immunoSEQ multiplex PCR, lists solely in-frame clones and lacks some. The sample carries roughly 120,000 clones, about 85% recorded once. Sequenced material: peripheral blood, taken 28 days after the second AZD1222 dose. The origin of the receptors is an adult who received the AZD1222 COVID-19 vaccine. The CDR3 runs from the conserved cysteine through the conserved F or W. A D gene is named only where the DNA matches it firmly. Some rows have no size entry. The others give once, few or many, or a class for an expanded clone.

J: TRBJ1-1; size: NA; D: NA; V: TRBV27; length: 14; DNA: TGTGCCAGCCGCTATGGGGGGGCGAGTACTGAAGCTTTCTTT; CDR3: CASRYGGASTEAFF
J: TRBJ1-2; size: NA; D: TRBD1; V: TRBV28; length: 14; DNA: TGTGCCAGCAGTCAGGGACAGGGGGCTGGTGGCTACACCTTC; CDR3: CASSQGQGAGGYTF
J: TRBJ2-2; size: NA; D: TRBD2; V: TRBV13; length: 17; DNA: TGTGCCAGCAGCTTGTATGGGGGACTAGATGCCACCGGGGAGCTGTTTTTT; CDR3: CASSLYGGLDATGELFF
J: TRBJ1-1; size: few; D: TRBD1; V: TRBV19; length: 14; DNA: TGTGCCAGTTCACAGGGGGCTGGGGTCACTGAAGCTTTCTTT; CDR3: CASSQGAGVTEAFF
J: TRBJ1-1; size: NA; D: NA; V: TRBV12-3/TRBV12-4; length: 12; DNA: TGTGCCAGCAGATCTGACACAGGGAGAGCTTTCTTT; CDR3: CASRSDTGRAFF
J: TRBJ1-1; size: NA; D: NA; V: TRBV9; length: 14; DNA: TGTGCCAGCAGCGTAGCAGGGGCTGGAACTGAAGCTTTCTTT; CDR3: CASSVAGAGTEAFF
J: TRBJ1-1; size: NA; D: TRBD1; V: TRBV19; length: 12; DNA: TGTGCCAGTATGGACAGGCGGCTTGAAGCTTTCTTT; CDR3: CASMDRRLEAFF
J: TRBJ1-1; size: NA; D: TRBD1; V: TRBV11-2; length: 15; DNA: TGTGCCAGCAGCACAACGACAGGGATGAACACTGAAGCTTTCTTT; CDR3: CASSTTTGMNTEAFF
J: TRBJ1-3; size: NA; D: NA; V: TRBV28; length: 16; DNA: TGTGCCAGCGGGACCTACCTCTCTACCTCTGGAAACACCATATATTTT; CDR3: CASGTYLSTSGNTIYF
J: TRBJ2-3; size: NA; D: TRBD2; V: TRBV23-1; length: 18; DNA: TGCGCCAGCAGTCAATGTCAGCCCCCCGGGGGGGCGACAGATACGCAGTATTTT; CDR3: CASSQCQPPGGATDTQYF
J: TRBJ1-1; size: NA; D: NA; V: TRBV28; length: 15; DNA: TGTGCCAGTCGCATACCCCAGGGAAGGAACACTGAAGCTTTCTTT; CDR3: CASRIPQGRNTEAFF
J: TRBJ2-3; size: NA; D: TRBD2; V: TRBV19; length: 15; DNA: TGTGCCAGTAGTATAGCCCGGGGGGAGGCAGATACGCAGTATTTT; CDR3: CASSIARGEADTQYF
J: TRBJ2-1; size: NA; D: NA; V: TRBV21-1; length: 18; DNA: NA; CDR3: CASSKGGVGPGAYNEQFF
J: TRBJ1-3; size: NA; D: TRBD1; V: TRBV6-5; length: 15; DNA: TGTGCCAGCAGGCGGACAGGGTTGAGGGGAAACACCATATATTTT; CDR3: CASRRTGLRGNTIYF
J: TRBJ1-2; size: NA; D: NA; V: TRBV3-1/TRBV3-2; length: 14; DNA: TGTGCCAGCAGCCAATCAGGGGTTGGATATGGCTACACCTTC; CDR3: CASSQSGVGYGYTF
J: TRBJ1-1; size: NA; D: NA; V: TRBV5-1; length: 15; DNA: TGCGCCAGCAGCTTGGGGGTCGGGGGTTCAGCTGAAGCTTTCTTT; CDR3: CASSLGVGGSAEAFF
J: TRBJ2-5; size: NA; D: TRBD2; V: TRBV27; length: 16; DNA: TGTGCCAGCAGTATGGGACTAGCGGGGACCGGGGGGACCCAGTACTTC; CDR3: CASSMGLAGTGGTQYF
J: TRBJ2-1; size: few; D: NA; V: TRBV11-2; length: 13; DNA: TGTGCCAGCAGCCGGGGGAGAAACAATGAGCAGTTCTTC; CDR3: CASSRGRNNEQFF
J: TRBJ2-7; size: once; D: TRBD1; V: TRBV5-1; length: 17; DNA: TGCGCCAGCAGCTTGGCCCCGGGACAGGGGGCCACCTACGAGCAGTACTTC; CDR3: CASSLAPGQGATYEQYF
J: TRBJ2-1; size: once; D: NA; V: TRBV28; length: 15; DNA: TGTGCCAGCAGTTTAGTCGGCCCCGGACACAATGAGCAGTTCTTC; CDR3: CASSLVGPGHNEQFF
J: TRBJ1-6; size: NA; D: NA; V: TRBV5-1; length: 12; DNA: TGCGCCAGTAGGACACCCGGAGCACCCCTCCACTTT; CDR3: CASRTPGAPLHF
J: TRBJ2-6; size: few; D: TRBD1; V: TRBV7-2; length: 17; DNA: TGTGCCAGCAGCCCCGGACAGGGTCGCCCTGGGGCCAACGTCCTGACTTTC; CDR3: CASSPGQGRPGANVLTF
J: TRBJ2-2; size: few; D: NA; V: TRBV18; length: 14; DNA: TGTGCCAGCTCACCTAGCACGGTGGCCGGGGAGCTGTTTTTT; CDR3: CASSPSTVAGELFF
J: TRBJ2-3; size: NA; D: NA; V: TRBV18; length: 15; DNA: TGTGCCAGCTCACCTAAACAAGGAAGCACAGATACGCAGTATTTT; CDR3: CASSPKQGSTDTQYF
J: TRBJ1-5; size: NA; D: NA; V: TRBV15; length: 12; DNA: TGTGCCACCAGCAGAGAGGGGACGGCCCAGCATTTT; CDR3: CATSREGTAQHF
J: TRBJ1-6; size: NA; D: TRBD1; V: TRBV6-5; length: 14; DNA: TGTGCCAGCGGGACAGGGGAATTCTTCTCACCCCTCCACTTT; CDR3: CASGTGEFFSPLHF
J: TRBJ1-1; size: NA; D: TRBD1; V: TRBV11-1; length: 14; DNA: TGTGCCAGCAGCTTAGGACAGGGGTACACTGAAGCTTTCTTT; CDR3: CASSLGQGYTEAFF
J: TRBJ2-7; size: NA; D: TRBD1; V: TRBV19; length: 14; DNA: TGTGCCAGTAGTCTGACAGGGGCGGGCTACGAGCAGTACTTC; CDR3: CASSLTGAGYEQYF
J: TRBJ2-3; size: NA; D: NA; V: TRBV3-1/TRBV3-2; length: 14; DNA: TGTGCCAGCAGCCAGGGCCAGGGCACAGATACGCAGTATTTT; CDR3: CASSQGQGTDTQYF
J: TRBJ1-2; size: NA; D: NA; V: TRBV6-5; length: 14; DNA: TGTGCCAGCAGCTTACGGACAGCTAACTATGGCTACACCTTC; CDR3: CASSLRTANYGYTF
J: TRBJ2-1; size: NA; D: TRBD2; V: TRBV18; length: 16; DNA: TGTGCCAGCTCACCATCGAATAGCGGGGGCTGGGTTGAGCAGTTCTTC; CDR3: CASSPSNSGGWVEQFF
J: TRBJ1-1; size: NA; D: NA; V: TRBV28; length: 12; DNA: TGTGCCAGCAGATCGGGACACGAGGGAGCTTTCTTT; CDR3: CASRSGHEGAFF
J: TRBJ2-3; size: NA; D: NA; V: TRBV15; length: 16; DNA: TGTGCCACCAGCAGGGGCCAGGGGCGAAGCACAGATACGCAGTATTTT; CDR3: CATSRGQGRSTDTQYF
J: TRBJ2-3; size: NA; D: TRBD2; V: TRBV19; length: 15; DNA: TGTGCCAGTAGTATAACCGGGACTAGCGGGGGGGTGGCACATTTT; CDR3: CASSITGTSGGVAHF
J: TRBJ1-5; size: NA; D: TRBD1; V: TRBV19; length: 15; DNA: TGTGCCAGTAGTGTCGGGACAGGGTTTAATCAGCCCCAGCATTTT; CDR3: CASSVGTGFNQPQHF